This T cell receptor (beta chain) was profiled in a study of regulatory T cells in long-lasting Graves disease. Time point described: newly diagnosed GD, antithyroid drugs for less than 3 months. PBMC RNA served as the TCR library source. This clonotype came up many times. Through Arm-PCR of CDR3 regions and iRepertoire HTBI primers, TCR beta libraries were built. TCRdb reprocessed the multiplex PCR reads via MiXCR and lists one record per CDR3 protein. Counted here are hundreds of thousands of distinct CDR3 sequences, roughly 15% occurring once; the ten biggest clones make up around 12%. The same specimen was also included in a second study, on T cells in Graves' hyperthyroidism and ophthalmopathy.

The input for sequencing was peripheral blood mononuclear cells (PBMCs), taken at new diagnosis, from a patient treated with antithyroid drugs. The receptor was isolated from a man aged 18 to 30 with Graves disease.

The CDR3 spells CASSLEGGTDEQYF. The CDR3, as DNA: TGTGCCAGCAGCTTAGAGGGGGGAACGGACGAGCAGTACTTC. V usage is TRBV7-9 and J usage is TRBJ2-7, with D perhaps matching TRBD1 or TRBD2 (6 bases each). This CDR3 region has 14 residues. The V and J ends lost 1 base and 5 bases respectively, with 12 bases between them. Germline CDR1 reads SEHNR; CDR2 reads FQNEAQ (reference sequence).